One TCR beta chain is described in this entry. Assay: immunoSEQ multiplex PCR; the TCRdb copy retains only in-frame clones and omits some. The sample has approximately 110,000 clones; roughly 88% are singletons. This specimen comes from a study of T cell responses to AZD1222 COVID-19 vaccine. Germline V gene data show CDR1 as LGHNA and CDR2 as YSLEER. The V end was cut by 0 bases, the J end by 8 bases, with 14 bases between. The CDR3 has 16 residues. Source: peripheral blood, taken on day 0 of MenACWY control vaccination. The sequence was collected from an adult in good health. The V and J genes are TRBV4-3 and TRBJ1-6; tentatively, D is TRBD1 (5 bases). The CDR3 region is CASSQDFSREHSPLHF. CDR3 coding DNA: TGCGCCAGCAGCCAAGATTTTAGCAGGGAACATTCACCCCTCCACTTT.